This passage covers 9 T cell receptor beta chains from one sample sequenced in a study of cytomegalovirus exposure and HLA in healthy donors. The PCR employed 60 Vbeta primers together with 13 Jbeta primers. Only in-frame clones appear in the TCRdb table, and some are missing; sequencing was by immunoSEQ multiplex PCR. The repertoire holds roughly 100,000 clones, with over 65% as singletons. Sequenced: PBMCs. The receptors come from a woman between 35 and 50 years old in good health and CMV-seronegative.

This clone has a single count. The chain recombines TRBV28 with TRBJ1-1; D gene unclear. V was pared by 5 bases and J by 1 base, with 8 bases between. Germline V gene sequence: CDR1 MDHEN, CDR2 SYDVKM. This CDR3 is 13 amino acids long. The CDR3: CASSPPRNTEAFF. The CDR3, as DNA: TGTGCCAGCAGTCCCCCGAGGAACACTGAAGCTTTCTTT. The variable domain in full, with the rest retrieved from reference TRBV28 and TRBJ1-1, is DVKVTQSSRYLVKRTGEKVFLECVQDMDHENMFWYRQDPGLGLRLIYFSYDVKMKEKGDIPEGYSVSREKKERFSLILESASTNQTSMYLCASSPPRNTEAFFGQGTRLTVV.

This clone was observed once. The V call is TRBV27, the J call TRBJ1-5; D is ambiguous. This CDR3 comprises 16 residues. The germline V gene encodes CDR1 MNHEY and CDR2 SMNVEV (reference sequence). V lost 5 bases to trimming and J lost 3 bases, with 17 bases between them. The CDR3: CASSPTRTSANQPQHF. CDR3 DNA sequence: TGTGCCAGCAGTCCAACCCGGACTAGCGCCAATCAGCCCCAGCATTTT.

This clone was counted once. The V and J genes are TRBV9 and TRBJ2-2; perhaps TRBD1 as D (6 bases). There are 13 residues in the CDR3. V gave up 6 bases and J gave up 6 bases, with 12 bases separating them. Germline lookup yields CDR1 SGDLS and CDR2 YYNGEE. The CDR3 DNA is TGTGCCAGCACAGGGGCAATCGCCGGGGAGCTGTTTTTT. The encoded protein is CASTGAIAGELFF.

This sequence joins TRBV14 and TRBJ1-2; maybe TRBD1 (5 bases). Per germline, CDR1 SGHDN and CDR2 FVKESK. The germline V and J ends were trimmed by 1 base and 5 bases, with 11 bases remaining between them. The CDR3 consists of 14 residues. DNA of the CDR3: TGTGCCAGCAGCCAAGTTGGGGGGTTTTATGGCTACACCTTC. It translates to CASSQVGGFYGYTF.

CDR3 in amino acids: CASSFSAGDTQYF. CDR3 DNA: TGTGCCAGCAGCTTCTCAGCGGGAGATACGCAGTATTTT. The V call is TRBV11-3, the J call TRBJ2-3, with D perhaps TRBD2 (6 bases). This CDR3 has 13 residues. V was cut by 3 bases and J by 5 bases, with 9 bases left in between. The germline gives CDR1 SGHNT, CDR2 YENEEA.

In its sample, this clone was seen once. The J gene is TRBJ1-5, the V gene TRBV28; D gene ambiguous. The V and J ends lost 6 bases and 1 base respectively, with 10 bases between them. This CDR3 spans 14 amino acids. Germline V gives CDR1 MDHEN, CDR2 SYDVKM. DNA of the CDR3: TGTGCCAGCAGAACGGGAAGCAGCAATCAGCCCCAGCATTTT. It is translated as CASRTGSSNQPQHF.

The chain uses TRBV10-3 and TRBJ2-1, with D perhaps TRBD1 (5 bases). CDR1 and CDR2 from the germline V gene are ENHRY and SYGVKD. The CDR3 is 22 amino acids. Trimming removed 0 bases from V and 0 bases from J, with 27 bases in between. Here the CDR3 reads CAISESPSGGARWASSYNEQFF. CDR3 in DNA: TGTGCCATCAGTGAGTCGCCTTCAGGTGGGGCCAGGTGGGCGAGCTCCTACAATGAGCAGTTCTTC.

This clone came up a few times. The chain employs TRBV5-1 and TRBJ2-1; weak D call: TRBD1 (5 bases). The length of the CDR3 is 14 residues. V was trimmed by 1 base and J by 7 bases, leaving 12 bases between them. Germline values: CDR1 SGHRS, CDR2 YFSETQ. The CDR3 nucleotides read TGCGCCAGCAGCTTGTTCCAGGGTATGAATGAGCAGTTCTTC. It yields the protein CASSLFQGMNEQFF.

The chain employs TRBV28 and TRBJ2-7; D is ambiguous. V was trimmed by 5 bases and J by 1 base, leaving 12 bases between them. This CDR3 is built from 14 residues. Germline lookup yields CDR1 MDHEN and CDR2 SYDVKM. The CDR3 DNA sequence: TGTGCCAGCAGTCCTAGTGTCTCGTCCTACGAGCAGTACTTC. Translating gives CASSPSVSSYEQYF.